Each of the 29 T cell receptor beta chains below was sequenced from the same sample in a study of blood T cell repertoires in COVID-19. Sequencing used immunoSEQ multiplex PCR; TCRdb keeps in-frame clones, though not all of them. This sample has some 180,000 clones, with around 79% found just once. The sample was peripheral blood. These receptors originate from a woman aged 40-49 years with COVID-19, enrolled during active disease.

The genes are TRBV4-3 and TRBJ2-3; 7 bases agree with TRBD2. The CDR3 covers 13 residues. Germline V CDR1 and CDR2: LGHNA, YSLEER. V shed 8 bases and J 0 bases; nucleotides not matched to a gene: 2. This chain's CDR3 is CASGGVSTDTQYF. CDR3 nucleotides: TGCGCCAGCGGGGGGGTTAGCACAGATACGCAGTATTTT.

The chain is built from TRBV27 and TRBJ2-1, with 11 bases that match TRBD1. The CDR3 runs to 15 residues. V gave up 6 bases and J gave up 7 bases; unmatched junction bases: 8. CDR1 is MNHEY and CDR2 is SMNVEV in the germline V gene (reference sequence). The CDR3 loop reads CASSPGTGGLNEQFF. CDR3 nucleotides: TGTGCCAGCAGCCCTGGGACAGGGGGTCTGAATGAGCAGTTCTTC.

This clone was observed many times. Other DNA sequences in this specimen translate into the identical CDR3. This chain links TRBV4-3 with TRBJ2-2; D gene uncertain. The V gene lost 1 base and the J gene lost 5 bases, with 8 bases spanning the gap. The CDR3 is made up of 14 amino acids. The germline V gene encodes CDR1 LGHNA and CDR2 YSLEER. CDR3 nucleotides: TGCGCCAGCAGCCAAGTCTCGGGTACCGGGGAGCTGTTTTTT. This sequence encodes CASSQVSGTGELFF.

The rearrangement links TRBV11-2 to TRBJ2-1; 7 bases are a match to TRBD2. The CDR3 sequence is 12 residues long. Germline lookup yields CDR1 SGHAT and CDR2 FQNNGV. V was pared by 1 base and J by 10 bases, with 1 base of the junction left unmatched. CDR3 residues: CASSLAGREQFF. The CDR3, as DNA: TGTGCCAGCAGCTTAGCCGGGAGGGAGCAGTTCTTC.

This clone was counted a few times. The V call is TRBV11-3, the J call TRBJ2-3; D gene uncertain. The CDR3 totals 13 residues. V was trimmed by 5 bases and J by 1 base, leaving 7 bases between them. In germline, CDR1 is SGHNT, CDR2 YENEEA. In DNA, the CDR3 is TGTGCCAGCAGCAGGCAGGGCACAGATACGCAGTATTTT. Translation: CASSRQGTDTQYF.

The J gene is TRBJ1-1, the V gene TRBV3-1 (or the pseudogene TRBV3-2); possible D gene TRBD1, 6 bases. Trimming left V 4 bases short and J 3 bases short, with 21 bases between. The CDR3 sequence is 17 residues long. CDR1 and CDR2 from the germline V gene are LGHDT and YNNKEL (reference sequence). CDR3 in DNA: TGTGCCAGCAGCCCTTCTCGGACAGCTCCCCCGCACACTGAAGCTTTCTTT. Translating gives CASSPSRTAPPHTEAFF.

The rearrangement uses TRBV19 and TRBJ2-7; D possibly corresponds to TRBD2 (7 bases). This CDR3 is 16 amino acids long. In germline, CDR1 is LNHDA, CDR2 SQIVND (reference sequence). The V and J ends lost 1 base and 0 bases respectively, with 13 bases between them. The CDR3 DNA is TGTGCCAGTAGTATAGCCCCCGCGGGGGCCTCCTACGAGCAGTACTTC. This translates into CASSIAPAGASYEQYF.

This chain joins TRBV18 and TRBJ2-2; no clear D. The CDR3 spans 13 residues. CDR1 is KGHSH, CDR2 LQKENI, per germline. Trimming cost V 3 bases and J 6 bases, with 8 bases left between them. In nucleotides, the CDR3 is TGTGCCAGCTCACCTCAGGCGTCCGGGGAGCTGTTTTTT. This encodes CASSPQASGELFF.

This chain connects TRBV7-2 to TRBJ2-3, with D unresolved. This CDR3 is 14 amino acids long. Germline loops: CDR1 SGHTA, CDR2 FQGNSA. Trimming cost V 2 bases and J 2 bases, with 8 bases left between them. As DNA, the CDR3 is TGTGCCAGCAGCTTATTCAGCGTCACAGATACGCAGTATTTT. It specifies CASSLFSVTDTQYF.

This chain links TRBV4-1 with TRBJ2-5; 11 bases map to TRBD2. The CDR3 totals 15 residues. The germline V gene has CDR1 MGHRA and CDR2 YSYEKL. Trimming removed 4 bases from V and 1 base from J; junction bases left unmatched: 2. The CDR3 sequence: CASSRLAGTQETQYF. The CDR3 coding sequence is TGCGCCAGCAGCCGACTAGCGGGGACCCAAGAGACCCAGTACTTC.

The sample holds a few counts of this clone. The rearrangement links TRBV5-1 to TRBJ1-4; 9 nucleotides match TRBD1. Germline CDR1 reads SGHRS; CDR2 reads YFSETQ. Unmatched junction bases numbered 5, after V lost 7 bases and J lost 7 bases. The CDR3 length is 13 residues. The CDR3 DNA reads as TGCGCCAGCTCCGGGACAGGGTTTGAAAAACTGTTTTTT. Protein product: CASSGTGFEKLFF.

The genes are TRBV6-2 or TRBV6-3 and TRBJ2-3; no clear D. Trimming stripped 5 bases from V and 0 bases from J, with 9 bases between. This CDR3 comprises 14 residues. The germline CDR1 and CDR2 sequences are MNHEY and SVGEGT. For the CDR3, the DNA is TGTGCCAGCAGTATCCTGACTAGCACAGATACGCAGTATTTT. Translating it yields CASSILTSTDTQYF.

This sequence joins TRBV2 and TRBJ1-2, with 10 positions matching TRBD1. J was trimmed by 6 bases and V by 3 bases; bases with no gene match: 7. The CDR3 length is 15 residues. Germline V gives CDR1 SNHLY, CDR2 FYNNEI. The CDR3 loop is CASSDGPGQGDGYTF. Written as DNA, the CDR3 is TGTGCCAGCAGTGACGGACCTGGACAGGGGGATGGCTACACCTTC.

This sequence joins TRBV7-2 and TRBJ2-7, with D perhaps TRBD2 (5 bases). The germline V and J ends were trimmed by 1 base and 3 bases, with 13 bases remaining between them. The germline V gene encodes CDR1 SGHTA and CDR2 FQGNSA. This CDR3 is built from 15 residues. CDR3 residues: CASSLGIWRSYEQYF. The CDR3 nucleotides read TGTGCCAGCAGCTTAGGCATTTGGAGGAGCTACGAGCAGTACTTC.

The rearrangement uses TRBV27 and TRBJ2-7, with 9 bases fitting TRBD1. The CDR3 spans 16 residues. The trim removed 7 bases at V and 9 bases at J, leaving 19 bases unmatched. Germline CDR1 reads MNHEY; CDR2 reads SMNVEV (reference sequence). The CDR3 DNA follows: TGTGCCAGCACCCCTGGGGGGTCCGGGACAGGGCGAGGGCAGTACTTC. It is translated as CASTPGGSGTGRGQYF.

The rearrangement uses TRBV25-1 and TRBJ2-7; D call uncertain. From germline, CDR1 is MGHDK and CDR2 SYGVNS. This CDR3 has 15 residues. The V gene lost 3 bases and the J gene lost 3 bases, with 15 bases spanning the gap. CDR3 amino acids: CASSDPQDDSYEQYF. For the CDR3, the DNA is TGTGCCAGCAGTGACCCCCAAGATGATAGCTACGAGCAGTACTTC.

This clone was detected only a few times. The chain recombines TRBV7-9 with TRBJ2-7; no clear D gene. The CDR3 runs to 13 residues. Germline V gives CDR1 SEHNR, CDR2 FQNEAQ (reference sequence). The germline V and J ends were trimmed by 11 bases and 2 bases, with 16 bases remaining between them. CDR3 in amino acids: CAYSRLDPYEQYF. The CDR3 coding sequence is TGTGCCTATAGCCGATTAGATCCCTACGAGCAGTACTTC.

The genes are TRBV7-2 and TRBJ2-5, with 10 positions matching TRBD2. The CDR3 contains 16 residues. Germline trimming cut 2 bases from V and 5 bases from J; bases unmatched to any gene: 8. Germline CDR1 SGHTA, CDR2 FQGNSA. The CDR3 DNA follows: TGTGCCAGCAGCTTATTCGCTAGCGGGGGTGGGGAGACCCAGTACTTC. Encoded protein: CASSLFASGGGETQYF.

This clone has only a few counts. This sequence joins TRBV5-1 and TRBJ2-1; 10 nucleotides agree with TRBD2. Germline CDR1 SGHRS, CDR2 YFSETQ. The J segment lost 6 bases and the V segment lost 4 bases, leaving 13 bases of the junction unmatched. The CDR3 is made up of 17 amino acids. The CDR3 nucleotides are TGCGCCAGCAGCCCCGACTTGGCAGCGGGAGGGCGCAATGAGCAGTTCTTC. This gives the protein CASSPDLAAGGRNEQFF.

The chain links TRBV5-5 to TRBJ1-2; D is perhaps TRBD1 (6 bases). Trimming took off 0 bases at V and 3 bases at J, with 12 bases between the two ends. The length of the CDR3 is 15 residues. Germline V gene sequence: CDR1 SGHKS, CDR2 YYEKEE (reference sequence). The CDR3 DNA sequence: TGTGCCAGCAGCTTGGGACAGGAAACCTACTATGGCTACACCTTC. Residues: CASSLGQETYYGYTF.

This clone is labeled as medium-sized. This same CDR3 is encoded by further DNA sequences in the sample. The chain joins TRBV12-3 or TRBV12-4 to TRBJ2-5; D not certain. The CDR3 has 11 amino acids. Trimming removed 4 bases at V and 5 bases at J, with 5 bases between. CDR3 amino acids: CASSYRETQYF. As DNA, the CDR3 is TGTGCCAGCAGTTACCGGGAGACCCAGTACTTC.

The genes are TRBV5-4 and TRBJ1-2; 8 bases agree with TRBD1. After removal of 7 bases from V and 7 bases from J, the junction contained 18 bases not matched to a gene. The CDR3 is made up of 16 amino acids. Looked up from germline, CDR1 is SGHNT and CDR2 is YYREEE (reference sequence). This CDR3 reads CASGLVEPGQVGGYTF. The DNA of the CDR3 is TGTGCCAGCGGTCTAGTAGAGCCGGGACAGGTTGGTGGCTACACCTTC. Full variable domain (rest looked up from reference TRBV5-4 and TRBJ1-2): ETGVTQSPTHLIKTRGQQVTLRCSSQSGHNTVSWYQQALGQGPQFIFQYYREEENGRGNFPPRFSGLQFPNYSSELNVNALELDDSALYLCASGLVEPGQVGGYTFGSGTRLTVV.

The chain employs TRBV7-2 and TRBJ2-4; D possibly corresponds to TRBD1 (6 bases). The length of the CDR3 is 15 residues. Germline V gene lookup returns CDR1 SGHTA and CDR2 FQGNSA. Trimming pared 5 bases from V and 3 bases from J, leaving 14 bases between. The CDR3 sequence: CASSVQGRGKNIQYF. CDR3 coding DNA: TGTGCCAGCAGCGTACAGGGTCGAGGCAAAAACATTCAGTACTTC.

The chain combines TRBV3-1 (or the pseudogene TRBV3-2) with TRBJ1-2; D unresolved. The CDR3 covers 15 residues. Between the trimmed V and J ends, which lost 2 bases and 5 bases, there was a span of 15 bases. Germline CDR1 and CDR2: LGHDT and YNNKEL (reference sequence). The CDR3, as DNA: TGTGCCAGCAGCCAACCACCTGTAGAAGCATATGGCTACACCTTC. Residues: CASSQPPVEAYGYTF.

The rearrangement uses TRBV29-1 and TRBJ2-1; 8 bases fit TRBD1. J was trimmed by 6 bases and V by 8 bases; bases with no gene match: 9. This CDR3 contains 13 residues. Germline CDR1 and CDR2: SQVTM and ANQGSEA. CDR3 in amino acids: CSFGQGAFNEQFF. In DNA, the CDR3 is TGCAGCTTTGGACAGGGCGCCTTCAATGAGCAGTTCTTC.

This clone has only one observation. The rearrangement joins TRBV4-2 to TRBJ1-2; 7 bases are shared with TRBD1. This CDR3 region has 14 residues. The V segment lost 0 bases and the J segment 13 bases; nucleotides outside the gene matches: 11. Germline values: CDR1 LGHNA, CDR2 YNFKEQ. The CDR3 region has the DNA TGTGCCAGCAGCCAAGATATCACAGGGGCAGGTCGCACCTTC. Amino acid sequence: CASSQDITGAGRTF.

Written as DNA, the CDR3 is TGTGCCAGCAGTTATACAGGGGGGACAACTAATGAAAAACTGTTTTTT. It translates to CASSYTGGTTNEKLFF. This rearrangement joins TRBV25-1 to TRBJ1-4, with 8 nucleotides matching TRBD1. The ends lost 5 bases at V and 0 bases at J; junction bases unmatched: 5. Looked up from germline, CDR1 is MGHDK and CDR2 is SYGVNS. The CDR3 is 16 residues long. Looking up the rest from reference TRBV25-1 and TRBJ1-4 gives the full variable domain: EADIYQTPRYLVIGTGKKITLECSQTMGHDKMYWYQQDPGMELHLIHYSYGVNSTEKGDLSSESTVSRIRTEHFPLTLESARPSHTSQYLCASSYTGGTTNEKLFFGSGTQLSVL.

This chain uses TRBV6-5 with TRBJ2-1, with 10 bases identical to TRBD2. The germline CDR1 and CDR2 sequences are MNHEY and SVGAGI. This CDR3 contains 15 residues. Trimming removed 5 bases from V and 3 bases from J; junction bases left unmatched: 4. CDR3 loop: CASSLTSGNYNEQFF. The DNA for the CDR3 is TGTGCCAGCAGTCTAACTAGCGGGAACTACAATGAGCAGTTCTTC.

V usage is TRBV6-2 or TRBV6-3 and J usage is TRBJ2-4; TRBD2 matches 13 bases. J gave up 2 bases and V 4 bases, and 8 bases lay outside the gene matches. The CDR3 runs 18 residues. CDR1 MNHEY and CDR2 SVGEGT come from the germline V gene. The CDR3: CASSCRETSGGPKNIQYF. The CDR3 DNA sequence: TGTGCCAGCAGTTGCCGTGAGACTAGCGGGGGGCCCAAAAACATTCAGTACTTC.